This T cell receptor (beta chain) was sequenced during a study of shared clonotypes between healthy human individuals. The healthy adult donors were HIV-negative and reported no recent acute infections or vaccinations. Turning to this clone: One base separates it from a far larger clone, so it is likely a read error.

Assay: immunoSEQ multiplex PCR; the TCRdb copy retains only in-frame clones and omits some. In the table there are about 1.1 million clones, around 82% of which are singletons. The CDR3 runs to 15 residues. Germline V lookup: CDR1 SGHTA, CDR2 FQGNSA. Sequenced: memory CD4+ T cells from PBMCs. The subset here: CD45RA-negative fraction. This clonotype was obtained from a man aged 18 to 35 in good health. Some clones in this sample may be carry-over from other donors' samples. The V call is TRBV7-2, the J call TRBJ2-6; D tentatively reads TRBD1 or TRBD2 (5 bases each). In DNA, the CDR3 is TGTGCCAGCAGCTTTGGGGGAACTGGGACCAACGTCCTGACTTTC. Residues: CASSFGGTGTNVLTF.